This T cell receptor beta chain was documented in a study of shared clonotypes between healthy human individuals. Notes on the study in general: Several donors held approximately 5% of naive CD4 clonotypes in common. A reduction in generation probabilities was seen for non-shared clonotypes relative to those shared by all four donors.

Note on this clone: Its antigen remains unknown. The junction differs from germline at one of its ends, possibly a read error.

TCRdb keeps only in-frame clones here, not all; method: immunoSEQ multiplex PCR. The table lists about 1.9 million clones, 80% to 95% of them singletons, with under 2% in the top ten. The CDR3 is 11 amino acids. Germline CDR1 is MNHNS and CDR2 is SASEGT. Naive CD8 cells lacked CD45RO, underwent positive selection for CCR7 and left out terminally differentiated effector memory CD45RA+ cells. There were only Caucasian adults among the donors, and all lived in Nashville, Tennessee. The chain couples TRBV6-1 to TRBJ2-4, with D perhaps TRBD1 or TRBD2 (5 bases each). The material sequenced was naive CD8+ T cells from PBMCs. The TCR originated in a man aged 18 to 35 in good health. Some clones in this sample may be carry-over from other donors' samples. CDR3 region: CASSEAFRDGF. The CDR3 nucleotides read TGTGCCAGCAGTGAAGCGTTCAGGGACGGCTTC.